The 27 T cell receptor beta chains given below trace back to one sample, sequenced in a study of T cell changes during pregnancy in multiple sclerosis. Data came from immunoSEQ multiplex PCR; TCRdb stores just in-frame clones and leaves some out. The table has about 38,000 clones, approximately 90% seen once. Sequenced here: CD4+ T cells from peripheral blood mononuclear cells, sampled before pregnancy. The receptors originated from a female donor with multiple sclerosis, enrolled in a pregnancy study.

The chain is built from TRBV7-8 and TRBJ1-6, with 8 bases that match TRBD1. CDR1 is SGHVS, CDR2 FQNEAQ, per germline. This CDR3 has 15 residues. Trimming removed 5 bases from V and 6 bases from J; junction bases left unmatched: 6. The CDR3 here is CASSGGQGFNSPLHF. CDR3 nucleotide sequence: TGTGCCAGCAGCGGAGGACAGGGCTTTAATTCACCCCTCCACTTT.

This clone was recorded only once. The chain has TRBV15 and TRBJ1-6, with 8 bases identical to TRBD1. This CDR3 contains 15 residues. Germline assignment: CDR1 LNHNV and CDR2 YYDKDF (reference sequence). The trim removed 3 bases at V and 9 bases at J, leaving 7 bases unmatched. The DNA for the CDR3 is TGTGCCACCAGCAGGGAAGGACAGGGACGTTCACCCCTCCACTTT. Protein: CATSREGQGRSPLHF.

This clone was seen a single time. This sequence joins TRBV5-1 and TRBJ1-1; no reliable D call. V was clipped by 2 bases and J by 8 bases, with 19 bases between them. Germline CDR1 and CDR2: SGHRS and YFSETQ. This CDR3 has 15 residues. The CDR3 coding sequence is TGCGCCAGCAGCTTAGCCTCCTGGGAGTCCTCCGAAGCTTTCTTT. As protein: CASSLASWESSEAFF. Full variable domain (missing parts from reference TRBV5-1 and TRBJ1-1): KAGVTQTPRYLIKTRGQQVTLSCSPISGHRSVSWYQQTPGQGLQFLFEYFSETQRNKGNFPGRFSGRQFSNSRSEMNVSTLELGDSALYLCASSLASWESSEAFFGQGTRLTVV.

V usage is TRBV7-9 and J usage is TRBJ1-1; D possibly corresponds to TRBD1 (6 bases). The CDR3 extends over 13 amino acids. Per germline, CDR1 SEHNR and CDR2 FQNEAQ (reference sequence). V lost 7 bases, J lost 6 bases, and 15 bases lay in between. The CDR3, as DNA: TGTGCCAGCAACCTAGGGGGAGTTCCTGAAGCTTTCTTT. Translation: CASNLGGVPEAFF.

The J gene is TRBJ1-2, the V gene TRBV29-1, with D possibly being TRBD1 (5 bases). The V and J ends lost 6 bases and 2 bases respectively, with 25 bases between them. From germline, CDR1 is SQVTM and CDR2 ANQGSEA. CDR3 length equals 17 residues. The CDR3 DNA reads TGCAGCGTGGGAACAGGTTTCGGCTTTATCTGCAACTATGGCTACACCTTC. Amino acid sequence: CSVGTGFGFICNYGYTF.

The rearrangement joins TRBV15 to TRBJ2-7; possible D gene TRBD2, 7 bases. CDR3 size: 14 residues. Deletions cut 0 bases from V and 3 bases from J, with 9 bases between. Germline CDR1 LNHNV, CDR2 YYDKDF (reference sequence). CDR3 protein: CATSREGGGYEQYF. The CDR3 DNA sequence: TGTGCCACCAGCAGAGAGGGAGGGGGCTACGAGCAGTACTTC.

This chain uses TRBV5-4 with TRBJ2-2, with D tentatively TRBD1 (7 bases). CDR1 is SGHNT, CDR2 YYREEE, per germline (reference sequence). This CDR3 is built from 15 residues. V was pared by 2 bases and J by 3 bases, with 11 bases between. This CDR3 is CASSLTGEDTGELFF. CDR3 nucleotide sequence: TGTGCCAGCAGCTTAACAGGGGAGGACACCGGGGAGCTGTTTTTT.

The rearrangement joins TRBV5-4 to TRBJ2-7; 8 bases fit TRBD1. CDR3 length equals 14 residues. J lost 6 bases, V lost 4 bases, and 9 bases had no gene match. Germline loops: CDR1 SGHNT, CDR2 YYREEE (reference sequence). The CDR3 is CASSVGTGMAEQYF. The CDR3 DNA sequence: TGTGCCAGCAGCGTCGGGACAGGCATGGCCGAGCAGTACTTC. Full variable domain (outside the CDR3, taken from reference TRBV5-4 and TRBJ2-7): ETGVTQSPTHLIKTRGQQVTLRCSSQSGHNTVSWYQQALGQGPQFIFQYYREEENGRGNFPPRFSGLQFPNYSSELNVNALELDDSALYLCASSVGTGMAEQYFGPGTRLTVT.

The chain links TRBV27 to TRBJ2-7; tentatively, D is TRBD1 (6 bases). This CDR3 region has 13 residues. Trimming removed 3 bases from V and 6 bases from J, with 12 bases in between. Germline V gives CDR1 MNHEY, CDR2 SMNVEV (reference sequence). The CDR3 DNA follows: TGTGCCAGCAGTTTTCAGCAGGGGCGCGAGCAGTACTTC. Encoded protein: CASSFQQGREQYF.

The chain couples TRBV9 to TRBJ1-1; D might be TRBD1 (5 bases). Trimming pared 5 bases from V and 5 bases from J, leaving 16 bases between. CDR3 size: 14 residues. Germline V gene lookup returns CDR1 SGDLS and CDR2 YYNGEE. This chain's CDR3 is CASSPQGGMTEAFF. Written as DNA, the CDR3 is TGTGCCAGCAGTCCTCAGGGTGGGATGACTGAAGCTTTCTTT.

This chain connects TRBV28 to TRBJ1-6; TRBD1 agrees at 7 bases. The germline CDR1 and CDR2 sequences are MDHEN and SYDVKM. V dropped 10 bases and J dropped 6; count of bases not matched to a gene: 12. The CDR3 has 15 amino acids. The CDR3 sequence: CAIPARGQFNSPLHF. CDR3 DNA sequence: TGTGCCATCCCCGCTAGGGGACAGTTTAATTCACCCCTCCACTTT.

The chain carries TRBV6-1 and TRBJ2-7; TRBD2 is a possible D gene (5 bases). Germline values: CDR1 MNHNS, CDR2 SASEGT. Trimming shortened V by 2 bases and J by 0 bases, and 11 bases separated the two germline ends. CDR3 length equals 15 residues. The CDR3 bases are TGTGCCAGCAGTGAATCACGGAGGAGCTCCTACGAGCAGTACTTC. Its protein product is CASSESRRSSYEQYF.

This chain links TRBV11-1 with TRBJ2-7; 10 bases match TRBD2. With V trimmed by 5 bases and J by 2 bases, 9 bases remained unmatched. CDR1 is SGHAT, CDR2 FQDESV, per germline (reference sequence). CDR3 size: 16 residues. The CDR3 loop is CASSLLSGGQAYEQYF. The CDR3 DNA is TGTGCCAGCAGCCTCCTTAGCGGGGGGCAGGCCTACGAGCAGTACTTC.

The CDR3 region is CASSIGTGDTEAFF. In DNA form, the CDR3 reads TGTGCCAGTAGTATAGGTACAGGTGACACTGAAGCTTTCTTT. The genes are TRBV19 and TRBJ1-1; possibly TRBD1 for D (5 bases). Germline loops: CDR1 LNHDA, CDR2 SQIVND (reference sequence). The CDR3 length is 14 residues. Trimming removed 1 base at V and 3 bases at J, with 9 bases between. Together with reference TRBV19 and TRBJ1-1, the CDR3 gives the full variable domain: DGGITQSPKYLFRKEGQNVTLSCEQNLNHDAMYWYRQDPGQGLRLIYYSQIVNDFQKGDIAEGYSVSREKKESFPLTVTSAQKNPTAFYLCASSIGTGDTEAFFGQGTRLTVV.

This rearrangement joins TRBV30 to TRBJ2-5, with 8 bases that match TRBD2. The ends lost 3 bases at V and 6 bases at J; junction bases unmatched: 9. Germline loops: CDR1 GTSNPN, CDR2 SVGIG (reference sequence). This CDR3 has 14 amino acids. The CDR3 is CAWRLAGSVKTQYF. CDR3 in DNA: TGTGCCTGGAGATTAGCGGGGTCGGTAAAGACCCAGTACTTC.

The rearrangement uses TRBV7-3 and TRBJ2-5, with D unresolved. This CDR3 is built from 13 residues. Germline CDR1 SGHTA, CDR2 FQGTGA. Trimming pared 5 bases from V and 2 bases from J, leaving 9 bases between. CDR3 DNA sequence: TGTGCCAGCAGCCAAGAGTTACAAGAGACCCAGTACTTC. This encodes CASSQELQETQYF.

V is TRBV6-6 and J is TRBJ1-6; D possibly corresponds to TRBD1 (6 bases). CDR1 MNHNY and CDR2 SVGAGI come from the germline V gene (reference sequence). The CDR3 covers 14 residues. V dropped 6 bases and J dropped 2 bases, with 8 bases sitting between them. The CDR3 is CASRAGAYNSPLHF. CDR3 sequence (DNA): TGTGCCAGCAGGGCAGGGGCCTATAATTCACCCCTCCACTTT.

The chain combines TRBV4-3 with TRBJ2-4, with D hard to call. Germline values: CDR1 LGHNA, CDR2 YSLEER. V was cut by 1 base and J by 2 bases, with 12 bases left in between. The CDR3 extends over 16 amino acids. In nucleotides, the CDR3 is TGCGCCAGCAGCCAAGGAGCGAGTTTGACCAAAAACATTCAGTACTTC. Translating it yields CASSQGASLTKNIQYF.

The chain links TRBV19 to TRBJ2-3, with D unclear. Trimming took off 2 bases at V and 6 bases at J, with 15 bases between the two ends. Germline CDR1 reads LNHDA; CDR2 reads SQIVND (reference sequence). This CDR3 is built from 15 residues. For the CDR3, the DNA is TGTGCCAGTAGTATAATGGTGGGCGCCGTTGATACGCAGTATTTT. Its protein is CASSIMVGAVDTQYF.

The chain is built from TRBV5-1 and TRBJ2-7, with a possible D match to TRBD2 (7 bases). The germline V and J ends were trimmed by 7 bases and 0 bases, with 20 bases remaining between them. The CDR3 loop spans 16 amino acids. Germline loops: CDR1 SGHRS, CDR2 YFSETQ. For the CDR3, the DNA is TGCGCCAGCCGACTTGGGACGGGGGGCCCCTCCTACGAGCAGTACTTC. This gives the protein CASRLGTGGPSYEQYF.

This chain links TRBV7-8 with TRBJ1-2, with D possibly being TRBD1 (5 bases). Trimming removed 0 bases at V and 4 bases at J, with 12 bases between. The germline CDR1 and CDR2 sequences are SGHVS and FQNEAQ. The CDR3 extends over 15 amino acids. CDR3 sequence reads: CASSLAGENGYGYTF. CDR3 nucleotide sequence: TGTGCCAGCAGCTTAGCAGGGGAAAACGGCTATGGCTACACCTTC.

CDR3 DNA sequence: TGCGCCAGCAGCTTGGTTGGGGGGAGATCCTACGAGCAGTACTTC. It is translated as CASSLVGGRSYEQYF. This rearrangement joins TRBV5-1 to TRBJ2-7; possible D gene TRBD2, 6 bases. Trimming took off 0 bases at V and 1 base at J, with 11 bases between the two ends. The length of the CDR3 is 15 residues. CDR1 is SGHRS and CDR2 is YFSETQ in the germline V gene.

The chain links TRBV7-2 to TRBJ1-4; D call uncertain. Germline CDR1 is SGHTA and CDR2 is FQGNSA. The V end was cut by 1 base, the J end by 10 bases, with 10 bases between. CDR3 size: 13 residues. CDR3 sequence reads: CASSLGLWRKLFF. The CDR3 coding sequence is TGTGCCAGCAGCTTAGGGTTATGGAGAAAACTGTTTTTT.

V gene TRBV7-9 combines with J gene TRBJ1-1; D call uncertain. The V gene lost 9 bases and the J gene lost 3 bases, with 8 bases spanning the gap. Germline V gene lookup returns CDR1 SEHNR and CDR2 FQNEAQ (reference sequence). This CDR3 contains 11 residues. The CDR3 DNA is TGTGCCAGTACTTCGTACACTGAAGCTTTCTTT. It codes for CASTSYTEAFF.

This clone was observed a single time. The chain joins TRBV19 to TRBJ1-1, with a possible D match to TRBD1 (5 bases). Deletions cut 7 bases from V and 5 bases from J, with 26 bases between. This CDR3 is 17 amino acids long. Germline values: CDR1 LNHDA, CDR2 SQIVND (reference sequence). The CDR3 sequence: CASTLPGGGRGRTEAFF. The CDR3 DNA sequence: TGTGCCAGTACTCTCCCGGGGGGGGGTCGTGGAAGAACTGAAGCTTTCTTT.

The chain recombines TRBV5-1 with TRBJ2-6; D is unresolved. Trimming removed 1 base from V and 0 bases from J, with 5 bases in between. The length of the CDR3 is 15 residues. The germline V gene encodes CDR1 SGHRS and CDR2 YFSETQ. CDR3 DNA sequence: TGCGCCAGCAGCTTGTCAAACTCTGGGGCCAACGTCCTGACTTTC. Its translation: CASSLSNSGANVLTF.

The rearrangement uses TRBV25-1 and TRBJ2-7, with TRBD1 identical over 7 bases. The CDR3 has 13 amino acids. Germline V gives CDR1 MGHDK, CDR2 SYGVNS. Trimming at V came to 4 bases and at J to 3 bases, leaving 3 bases not matched to a gene. The CDR3 nucleotides read TGTGCCAGCAGTGGGGGACAGCTCTACGAGCAGTACTTC. Encoded protein: CASSGGQLYEQYF.